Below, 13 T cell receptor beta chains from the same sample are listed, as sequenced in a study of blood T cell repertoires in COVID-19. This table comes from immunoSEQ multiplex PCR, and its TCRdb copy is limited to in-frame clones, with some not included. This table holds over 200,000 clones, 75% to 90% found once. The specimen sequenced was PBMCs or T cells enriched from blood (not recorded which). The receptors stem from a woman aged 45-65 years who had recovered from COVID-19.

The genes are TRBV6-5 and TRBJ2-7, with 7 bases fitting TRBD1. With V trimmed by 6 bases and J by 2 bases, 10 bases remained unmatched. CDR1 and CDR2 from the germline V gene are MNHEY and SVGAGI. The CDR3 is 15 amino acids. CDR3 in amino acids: CASSTVPGGTYEQYF. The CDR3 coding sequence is TGTGCCAGCAGCACAGTGCCAGGGGGTACCTACGAGCAGTACTTC.

The CDR3 loop reads CASSQDRGTQPQHF. CDR3 coding DNA: TGCGCCAGCAGCCAAGACAGGGGGACGCAGCCCCAGCATTTT. The chain is built from TRBV4-1 and TRBJ1-5; 7 bases line up with TRBD1. Germline V gene sequence: CDR1 MGHRA, CDR2 YSYEKL. This CDR3 contains 14 residues. V lost 0 bases to trimming and J lost 7 bases; unmatched junction nucleotides: 3.

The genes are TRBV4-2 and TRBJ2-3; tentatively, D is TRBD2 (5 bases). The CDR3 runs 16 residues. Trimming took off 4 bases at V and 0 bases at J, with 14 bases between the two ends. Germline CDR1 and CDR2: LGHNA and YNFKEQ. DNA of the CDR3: TGTGCCAGCAGCCTTGGAGGCTTCCATAGCACAGATACGCAGTATTTT. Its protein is CASSLGGFHSTDTQYF.

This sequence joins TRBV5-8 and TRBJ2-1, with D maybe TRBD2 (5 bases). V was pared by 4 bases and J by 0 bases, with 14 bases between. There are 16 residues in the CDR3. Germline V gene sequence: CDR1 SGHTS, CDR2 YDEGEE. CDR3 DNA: TGTGCCAGCAGCCCCCTCGGGGTTATCTCCTACAATGAGCAGTTCTTC. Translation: CASSPLGVISYNEQFF.

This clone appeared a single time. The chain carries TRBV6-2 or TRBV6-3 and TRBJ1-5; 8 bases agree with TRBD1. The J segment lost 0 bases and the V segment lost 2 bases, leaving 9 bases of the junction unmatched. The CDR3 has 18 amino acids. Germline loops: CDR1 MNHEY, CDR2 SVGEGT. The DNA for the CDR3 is TGTGCCAGCAGTTACACCGGACAGGGACCTAATAGCAATCAGCCCCAGCATTTT. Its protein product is CASSYTGQGPNSNQPQHF.

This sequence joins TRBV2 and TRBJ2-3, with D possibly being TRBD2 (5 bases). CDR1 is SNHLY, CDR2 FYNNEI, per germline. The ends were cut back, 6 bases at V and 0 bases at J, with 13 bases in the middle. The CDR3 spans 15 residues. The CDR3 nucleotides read TGTGCCAGCAGGGCCAGTAGCGAGAGCACAGATACGCAGTATTTT. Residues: CASRASSESTDTQYF.

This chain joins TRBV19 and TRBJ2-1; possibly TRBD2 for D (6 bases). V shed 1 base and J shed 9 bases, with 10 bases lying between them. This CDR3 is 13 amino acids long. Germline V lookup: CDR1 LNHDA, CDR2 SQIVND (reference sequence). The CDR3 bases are TGTGCCAGTAGTATAGCTTGGGGGGTTGAGCAGTTCTTC. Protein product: CASSIAWGVEQFF.

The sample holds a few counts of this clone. CDR3 bases: TGTGCCAGCAGTTTCACAGACAAGAACACTGAAGCTTTCTTT. The encoded protein is CASSFTDKNTEAFF. The rearrangement joins TRBV6-5 to TRBJ1-1; no definite D call. Per germline, CDR1 MNHEY and CDR2 SVGAGI. The CDR3 covers 14 residues. Trimming took off 4 bases at V and 1 base at J, with 10 bases between the two ends.

CDR3 sequence reads: CASGPGLAGVRDEQFF. The CDR3 DNA sequence: TGTGCTAGTGGTCCGGGACTAGCGGGAGTTCGGGATGAGCAGTTCTTC. The chain joins TRBV12-5 to TRBJ2-1; 14 positions match TRBD2. Germline CDR1 reads LGHNT; CDR2 reads FRNRAP. CDR3 size: 16 residues. After removal of 5 bases from V and 8 bases from J, the junction contained 8 bases not matched to a gene. Drawing the rest from reference TRBV12-5 and TRBJ2-1, the complete variable domain is DARVTQTPRHKVTEMGQEVTMRCQPILGHNTVFWYRQTMMQGLELLAYFRNRAPLDDSGMPKDRFSAEMPDATLATLKIQPSEPRDSAVYFCASGPGLAGVRDEQFFGPGTRLTVL.

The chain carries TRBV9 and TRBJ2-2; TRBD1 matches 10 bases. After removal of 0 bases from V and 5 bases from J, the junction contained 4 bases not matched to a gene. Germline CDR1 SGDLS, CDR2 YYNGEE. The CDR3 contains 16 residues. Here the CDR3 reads CASSVGQGARTGELFF. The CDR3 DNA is TGTGCCAGCAGCGTAGGACAGGGGGCGCGAACCGGGGAGCTGTTTTTT.

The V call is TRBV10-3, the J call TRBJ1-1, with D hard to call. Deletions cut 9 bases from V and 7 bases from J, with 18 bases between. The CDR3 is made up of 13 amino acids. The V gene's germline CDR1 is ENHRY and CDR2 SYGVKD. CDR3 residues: CAILGGDWGEAFF. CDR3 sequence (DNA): TGTGCCATTCTAGGCGGGGATTGGGGTGAAGCTTTCTTT.

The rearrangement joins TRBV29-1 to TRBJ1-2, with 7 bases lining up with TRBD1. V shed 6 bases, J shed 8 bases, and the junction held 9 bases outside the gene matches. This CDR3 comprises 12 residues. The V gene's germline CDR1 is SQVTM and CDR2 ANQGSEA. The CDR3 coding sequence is TGCAGCGTGTATCGGACAGGATGGGGCTACACCTTC. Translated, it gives CSVYRTGWGYTF.

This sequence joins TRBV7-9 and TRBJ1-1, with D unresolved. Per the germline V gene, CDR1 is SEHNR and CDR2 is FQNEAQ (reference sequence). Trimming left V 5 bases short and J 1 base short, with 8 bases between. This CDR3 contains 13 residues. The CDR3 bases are TGTGCCAGCAGCCTTACGAGGAACACTGAAGCTTTCTTT. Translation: CASSLTRNTEAFF.